This entry lists 21 T cell receptor beta chains sequenced from one sample in a study of T cell responses to AZD1222 COVID-19 vaccine. Generated by immunoSEQ multiplex PCR, the TCRdb table keeps only in-frame clones and is missing some. The table has tens of thousands of clones, 76% seen once; the top ten hold about 14%. Material: peripheral blood, obtained on day 0 of AZD1222 vaccination. These receptor sequences come from an adult in good health.

The chain uses TRBV7-9 and TRBJ1-1; D is perhaps TRBD1 (6 bases). The germline V and J ends were trimmed by 5 bases and 6 bases, with 31 bases remaining between them. The CDR3 totals 19 residues. Germline lookup yields CDR1 SEHNR and CDR2 FQNEAQ (reference sequence). CDR3 in amino acids: CASSPGDLTGIHLLAEAFF. CDR3 nucleotides: TGTGCCAGCAGCCCAGGGGACCTAACAGGGATCCACTTACTTGCTGAAGCTTTCTTT.

The chain combines TRBV5-1 with TRBJ1-4; D is unresolved. CDR1 and CDR2 (germline): SGHRS, YFSETQ. V was shortened by 4 bases and J by 0 bases, with 10 bases between the two germline ends. This CDR3 has 15 residues. CDR3 protein: CASSGVTATNEKLFF. CDR3 DNA sequence: TGCGCCAGCAGCGGAGTGACTGCAACTAATGAAAAACTGTTTTTT.

The rearrangement uses TRBV3-1 (or the pseudogene TRBV3-2) and TRBJ1-2; maybe TRBD1 (5 bases). V dropped 3 bases and J dropped 7 bases, with 9 bases sitting between them. The length of the CDR3 is 12 residues. Looked up from germline, CDR1 is LGHDT and CDR2 is YNNKEL (reference sequence). The CDR3 DNA follows: TGTGCCAGCAGCCAGGAGGGGTTTGGCTACACCTTC. Translated: CASSQEGFGYTF.

This clone was observed a single time. The V and J genes are TRBV28 and TRBJ1-6; tentatively, D is TRBD1 (6 bases). This CDR3 comprises 14 residues. Trimming cost V 3 bases and J 7 bases, with 10 bases left between them. CDR1 and CDR2 from the germline V gene are MDHEN and SYDVKM. CDR3 nucleotide sequence: TGTGCCAGCAGTTTCGGACAGACAAATTCACCCCTCCACTTT. It specifies CASSFGQTNSPLHF.

The genes are TRBV6-5 and TRBJ2-7; no clear D gene. Germline V CDR1 and CDR2: MNHEY, SVGAGI. The CDR3 is 12 amino acids. Trimming shortened V by 4 bases and J by 6 bases, and 10 bases separated the two germline ends. The CDR3 DNA is TGTGCCAGCAGTTTTGGGGTAGGCGAGCAGTACTTC. Protein sequence: CASSFGVGEQYF.

This clone has more than one count but fewer than ten. The V call is TRBV5-6, the J call TRBJ2-3; either TRBD1 or TRBD2 may supply D (5 bases each). V was pared by 0 bases and J by 8 bases, with 13 bases between. The germline V gene encodes CDR1 SGHDT and CDR2 YYEEEE. This CDR3 contains 14 residues. The CDR3 loop is CASSLVRGGGTQYF. Here the CDR3 DNA reads TGTGCCAGCAGCTTGGTCCGTGGGGGTGGTACGCAGTATTTT. The full variable domain, in which reference TRBV5-6 and TRBJ2-3 provide the parts outside the CDR3, is DAGVTQSPTHLIKTRGQQVTLRCSPKSGHDTVSWYQQALGQGPQFIFQYYEEEERQRGNFPDRFSGHQFPNYSSELNVNALLLGDSALYLCASSLVRGGGTQYFGPGTRLTVL.

The J gene is TRBJ1-2, the V gene TRBV11-2; D is possibly TRBD1 (6 bases). Germline assignment: CDR1 SGHAT and CDR2 FQNNGV. The CDR3 contains 14 residues. V gave up 0 bases and J gave up 4 bases, with 9 bases separating them. CDR3 DNA: TGTGCCAGCAGCTTAGATGGGGGGCCCTATGGCTACACCTTC. This sequence encodes CASSLDGGPYGYTF.

This rearrangement joins TRBV14 to TRBJ2-2; no firm D call. Per germline, CDR1 SGHDN and CDR2 FVKESK. The CDR3 loop spans 12 amino acids. V dropped 2 bases and J dropped 6 bases, with 4 bases sitting between them. CDR3 nucleotide sequence: TGTGCCAGCAGCCAACGGTCCGGGGAGCTGTTTTTT. Its translation is CASSQRSGELFF. The full variable domain, rest sourced from reference TRBV14 and TRBJ2-2, is EAGVTQFPSHSVIEKGQTVTLRCDPISGHDNLYWYRRVMGKEIKFLLHFVKESKQDESGMPNNRFLAERTGGTYSTLKVQPAELEDSGVYFCASSQRSGELFFGEGSRLTVL.

This sequence joins TRBV7-9 and TRBJ2-6; no firm D call. The germline V and J ends were trimmed by 10 bases and 7 bases, with 14 bases remaining between them. The germline CDR1 and CDR2 sequences are SEHNR and FQNEAQ (reference sequence). The CDR3 extends over 13 amino acids. The CDR3 loop reads CATSDPLANVLTF. The CDR3 region has the DNA TGTGCCACTTCGGACCCCCTAGCCAACGTCCTGACTTTC.

The chain links TRBV6-5 to TRBJ1-1; D not resolved. Germline CDR1 is MNHEY and CDR2 is SVGAGI. CDR3 length equals 13 residues. The CDR3 is CATRPRGDTEAFF. DNA for the CDR3: TGTGCAACGCGTCCTCGCGGGGACACTGAAGCTTTCTTT.

This sequence joins TRBV9 and TRBJ2-2, with D perhaps being TRBD1 or TRBD2 (6 bases each). From germline, CDR1 is SGDLS and CDR2 YYNGEE. The CDR3 is made up of 16 amino acids. Trimming took 4 bases from V and 4 from J, leaving 17 bases between them. DNA of the CDR3: TGTGCCAGCAGCACCAGCGGGCAGGGGCGCACCGGGGAGCTGTTTTTT. This sequence encodes CASSTSGQGRTGELFF.

A single count supports this clone. V gene TRBV21-1 combines with J gene TRBJ2-3; the D segment call TRBD2 is taken from the table without a DNA check. TRBV21-1 represents a pseudogene. The CDR3 totals 16 residues. The CDR3 here is CASSNRQRGGRDTQYF. In nucleotides, the CDR3 is TGTGCCAGCAGCAACCGCCAGCGGGGGGGCCGAGATACGCAGTATTTT.

The chain links TRBV20-1 to TRBJ2-3; D is possibly TRBD1 (5 bases). CDR1 and CDR2 from the germline V gene are DFQATT and SNEGSKA (reference sequence). Trimming shortened V by 3 bases and J by 6 bases, and 19 bases separated the two germline ends. The CDR3 has 15 residues. This CDR3 is CSASHRSRGGDTQYF. The CDR3 nucleotides are TGCAGTGCTAGTCACAGGAGCCGAGGTGGGGATACGCAGTATTTT.

This clone was seen a few times. The rearrangement links TRBV2 to TRBJ1-1; D ambiguous. Trimming pared 6 bases from V and 6 bases from J, leaving 14 bases between. The CDR3 runs 13 residues. From germline, CDR1 is SNHLY and CDR2 FYNNEI. CDR3 coding DNA: TGTGCCAGCAGGGAGACATGGGTTGCTGAAGCTTTCTTT. As protein: CASRETWVAEAFF.

The chain recombines TRBV18 with TRBJ1-1; no clear D. Germline assignment: CDR1 KGHSH and CDR2 LQKENI. Trimming took 3 bases from V and 0 from J, leaving 8 bases between them. CDR3 length: 14 amino acids. The CDR3, as DNA: TGTGCCAGCTCACCGTCGATTATGAACACTGAAGCTTTCTTT. This translates into CASSPSIMNTEAFF.

This clone has a handful of counts. The rearrangement joins TRBV3-1 (or the pseudogene TRBV3-2) to TRBJ2-3; D possibly uses TRBD1 or TRBD2 (5 bases each). Germline values: CDR1 LGHDT, CDR2 YNNKEL (reference sequence). CDR3 length: 15 amino acids. The V gene lost 4 bases and the J gene lost 2 bases, with 13 bases spanning the gap. The CDR3 DNA reads TGTGCCAGCAGCCCAGAGGGGCGCCCCACAGATACGCAGTATTTT. This codes for CASSPEGRPTDTQYF.

This sequence joins TRBV9 and TRBJ1-2, with 7 bases that match TRBD1. Looked up from germline, CDR1 is SGDLS and CDR2 is YYNGEE. The CDR3 has 14 amino acids. V shed 4 bases, J shed 4 bases, and the junction held 7 bases outside the gene matches. CDR3: CASSTRQGAYGYTF. The CDR3 DNA reads as TGTGCCAGCAGCACCAGACAGGGAGCCTATGGCTACACCTTC.

This chain joins TRBV12-3 or TRBV12-4 and TRBJ2-3; D is perhaps TRBD2 (6 bases). The CDR3 length is 13 residues. V was shortened by 7 bases and J by 14 bases, with 22 bases between the two germline ends. CDR3: CASTLIDVGGPYF. The CDR3 DNA is TGTGCCAGCACCTTAATAGACGTCGGGGGTCCGTATTTT.

The chain combines TRBV19 with TRBJ1-2; D is possibly TRBD1 (5 bases). CDR1 and CDR2 (germline): LNHDA, SQIVND (reference sequence). The V end lost 5 bases, the J end lost 4 bases, and 17 bases lay between the germline ends. The CDR3 consists of 15 residues. The CDR3 DNA follows: TGTGCCAGTAGTCCAGACTCAGGGTGGGGCTATGGCTACACCTTC. This translates into CASSPDSGWGYGYTF.

The V call is TRBV6-2 or TRBV6-3, the J call TRBJ1-1, with a possible D match to TRBD1 (6 bases). Looked up from germline, CDR1 is MNHEY and CDR2 is SVGEGT. V was pared by 3 bases and J by 6 bases, with 14 bases between. The CDR3 is 14 amino acids. The CDR3 here is CASSYGQTGAEAFF. The CDR3 DNA reads TGTGCCAGCAGTTATGGGCAGACAGGCGCTGAAGCTTTCTTT.

This clone was counted a single time. The chain is built from TRBV13 and TRBJ1-3; TRBD1 is a possible D gene (6 bases). Trimming removed 0 bases from V and 0 bases from J, with 9 bases in between. Germline V gene sequence: CDR1 PRHDT, CDR2 FYEKMQ (reference sequence). The CDR3 extends over 16 amino acids. The CDR3 sequence is CASSLGGGTSGNTIYF. CDR3 coding DNA: TGTGCCAGCAGCTTAGGCGGGGGCACCTCTGGAAACACCATATATTTT.